The rows below give T cell receptor beta chains drawn from one sample of a study of cytomegalovirus exposure and HLA in healthy donors. Profiled with immunoSEQ multiplex PCR; TCRdb holds only in-frame clones, not every one. The sample carries some 180,000 clones, roughly 84% recorded once. What was sequenced was PBMCs. The receptors come from a girl between 2 and 10 years old in good health and CMV-seropositive. Both conserved end residues are part of each CDR3. D genes are given only for firm matches. The size of a clone is reported for some rows only, either as once, few or many, or as a class for expanded clones.

>NA|NA|14|TRBJ1-2|TRBV5-1
TGCGCCAGCAGCTTCACGGAGGTCGGCTATGGCTACACCTTC
CASSFTEVGYGYTF
>NA|TRBD2|20|TRBJ2-4|TRBV5-4
TGTGCCAGCAGCATAGACCCACCATTTAGCGGGAGGGCCCCCAAAAACATTCAGTACTTC
CASSIDPPFSGRAPKNIQYF
>NA|NA|13|TRBJ1-5|TRBV10-1
TGCGCCAGCAGTGAATTCTTGAATCAGCCCCAGCATTTT
CASSEFLNQPQHF
>NA|TRBD1|16|TRBJ2-4|TRBV14
TGTGCCAGCAGCCGTACAGGGGAGACCCAAATTGACATTCAGTACTTC
CASSRTGETQIDIQYF
>NA|TRBD2|16|TRBJ2-3|TRBV28
TGTGCCAGCAGTCCGTTGACTAGCGGGAGGACAGATACGCAGTATTTT
CASSPLTSGRTDTQYF
>NA|TRBD1|12|TRBJ1-1|TRBV29-1
TGCAGCGTAACAGGGGGCTGGACTGAAGCTTTCTTT
CSVTGGWTEAFF
>once|TRBD2|15|TRBJ2-7|TRBV13
TGTGCCAGCAGCCATCCGAGCGGGAGCCCCTACGAGCAGTACTTC
CASSHPSGSPYEQYF
>once|NA|16|TRBJ2-3|TRBV11-3
TGTGCCAGCAGCTTAGATAGTCGGGTGTTCCCAGATACGCAGTATTTT
CASSLDSRVFPDTQYF
>NA|NA|11|TRBJ1-1|TRBV28
TGTGCCAGCAGTACTGACAGGGAAGCTTTCTTT
CASSTDREAFF
>NA|NA|15|TRBJ2-2|TRBV19
TGTGCCAGTAGTCCGCGTAGTGAGGGCACCGGGGAGCTGTTTTTT
CASSPRSEGTGELFF
>NA|NA|15|TRBJ2-1|TRBV5-1
TGCGCCAGCAGCTCGCACTTCGTCCGCTACAATGAGCAGTTCTTC
CASSSHFVRYNEQFF
>NA|TRBD2|15|TRBJ2-1|TRBV2
TGTGCCAGCAGTACAAGCGGGAGCTCCTACAATGAGCAGTTCTTC
CASSTSGSSYNEQFF
>NA|TRBD2|16|TRBJ2-2|TRBV18
TGTGCCAGCTCACCGGGAAGCGGGAGTCTAACCGGGGAGCTGTTTTTT
CASSPGSGSLTGELFF
>NA|TRBD1|15|TRBJ1-4|TRBV4-1
TGCGCCAGCAGCCAACCTAACAGGGGGCGTGAAAAACTGTTTTTT
CASSQPNRGREKLFF
>NA|TRBD1|16|TRBJ1-5|TRBV28
TGTGCCAGCAGTTTATTGGGACAGGGTCCGAATCAGCCCCAGCATTTT
CASSLLGQGPNQPQHF
>NA|NA|14|TRBJ1-1|TRBV5-5
TGTGCCAGCACCACACTACAGGGGAACACTGAAGCTTTCTTT
CASTTLQGNTEAFF
>NA|NA|14|TRBJ1-2|TRBV5-4
TGTGCCAGCAGCTTGGCTGGGGCGCTGTATGGCTACACCTTC
CASSLAGALYGYTF
>NA|NA|14|TRBJ1-1|TRBV28
TGTGCCAGCAGTTTTCAGGGCATGAACACTGAAGCTTTCTTT
CASSFQGMNTEAFF
>NA|NA|18|TRBJ2-5|TRBV6-1
TGTGCCAGCAGTGATTTTGTTTTTCGGTTGGGGAGACAAGAGACCCAGTACTTC
CASSDFVFRLGRQETQYF
>NA|TRBD1|14|TRBJ2-7|TRBV30
TGTGCCTGGTGCCTGGGACAGGGGGACTACGAGCAGTACTTC
CAWCLGQGDYEQYF
>NA|TRBD2|16|TRBJ2-1|TRBV15
TGTGCCACCAGCAGAGGGTTAGCGGGAGATCACAATGAGCAGTTCTTC
CATSRGLAGDHNEQFF
>NA|TRBD2|16|TRBJ2-3|TRBV9
TGTGCCAGCAGCGCCGGCGGGGGGCGGAACACAGATACGCAGTATTTT
CASSAGGGRNTDTQYF
>NA|NA|15|TRBJ1-2|TRBV28
TGTGCCAGCAGTTCCTACGGGAACCTAAAGTATGGCTACACCTTC
CASSSYGNLKYGYTF
>NA|NA|18|TRBJ1-5|TRBV6-1
TGTGCCAGCAGTGAAAGTATTTGGGGAGGTCGGCCTAATCAGCCCCAGCATTTT
CASSESIWGGRPNQPQHF
>NA|NA|16|TRBJ2-1|TRBV6-1
TGTGCCAGCAGTGACCAAGGACTCTCGTCGGGCAATGAGCAGTTCTTC
CASSDQGLSSGNEQFF
>NA|NA|14|TRBJ1-6|TRBV7-3
TGTGCCAGCAGCTTACGGGGGTCTGGATCACCCCTCCACTTT
CASSLRGSGSPLHF
>NA|NA|13|TRBJ1-6|TRBV30
TGTGCCTGGAGTGTAGGGGGAAATTCACCCCTCCACTTT
CAWSVGGNSPLHF
>NA|TRBD1|16|TRBJ1-5|TRBV5-6
TGTGCCAGCAGCTCCAAGACAGGGTTGAGCAATCAGCCCCAGCATTTT
CASSSKTGLSNQPQHF
>NA|TRBD2|17|TRBJ2-5|TRBV5-1
TGCGCCAGCAACCCAGGGACTAGCGGAGCCGGGCGGGAGACCCAGTACTTC
CASNPGTSGAGRETQYF
>NA|TRBD2|14|TRBJ2-3|TRBV18
TGTGCCAGCTCACCGACTAGCGGGATTGGTACGCAGTATTTT
CASSPTSGIGTQYF
>NA|NA|14|TRBJ2-7|TRBV2
TGTGCCAGCACAAAGGACAGAAGCTCCTACGAGCAGTACTTC
CASTKDRSSYEQYF
>few|TRBD1|15|TRBJ2-7|TRBV6-1
TGTGCCAGCAGTGAAGCGCGGACAGGGGGCCACGAGCAGTACTTC
CASSEARTGGHEQYF
>NA|TRBD1|15|TRBJ1-2|TRBV15
TGTGCCACCAGCAGAGCACCGGGACAGCGCTATGGCTACACCTTC
CATSRAPGQRYGYTF
>NA|NA|14|TRBJ2-7|TRBV4-2
TGTGCCAGCAGCCAGGGCCGGGACAATAGCGAGCAGTACTTC
CASSQGRDNSEQYF
>few|NA|16|TRBJ1-3|TRBV10-3
TGTGCCATCAATACAGGGCCTTCTAACTCTGGAAACACCATATATTTT
CAINTGPSNSGNTIYF
>NA|NA|12|TRBJ1-3|TRBV18
TGTGCCAGCTCACATAAAGGAAACACCATATATTTT
CASSHKGNTIYF
>NA|NA|16|TRBJ1-3|TRBV4-1
TGCGCCAGCAGCCAGGGGGGAGCGATTACTGGAAACACCATATATTTT
CASSQGGAITGNTIYF
>NA|TRBD1|16|TRBJ2-3|TRBV9
TGTGCCAGCAGCGTAGGGGGGACAGGGTCAACAGATACGCAGTATTTT
CASSVGGTGSTDTQYF
>once|NA|13|TRBJ1-6|TRBV19
TGTGCCAGTAGGGCGGTAGATAATTCACCCCTCCACTTT
CASRAVDNSPLHF
>NA|NA|11|TRBJ2-7|TRBV1
TGCACCAGCCGGACTAGAAACGAGCAGTACTTC
CTSRTRNEQYF
>once|TRBD2|17|TRBJ2-3|TRBV27
TGTGCCAGCAGTTTAGGAAGGGGTAGCGGGTTAGAAGATACGCAGTATTTT
CASSLGRGSGLEDTQYF
>NA|TRBD1|16|TRBJ1-5|TRBV19
TGTGCCAGTAGCGACAGGGGAATCGATTTCGGTCAGCCCCAGCATTTT
CASSDRGIDFGQPQHF
>NA|TRBD2|16|TRBJ2-7|TRBV28
TGTGCCAGCAGTCCCAGTGGACTAGCGGGATTCGACGAGCAGTACTTC
CASSPSGLAGFDEQYF
>NA|TRBD1|13|TRBJ2-1|TRBV28
TGTGCCAGCAGCCGGACAGGCCTGGGCGAGCAGTTCTTC
CASSRTGLGEQFF
>few|NA|14|TRBJ1-1|TRBV5-4
TGTGCCAGCAGCCCGGACAGCCGGTCTGCTGAAGCTTTCTTT
CASSPDSRSAEAFF
>NA|TRBD1|14|TRBJ1-2|TRBV30
TGTGCCTGGGGCCGGGACAGTGCTAACTATGGCTACACCTTC
CAWGRDSANYGYTF